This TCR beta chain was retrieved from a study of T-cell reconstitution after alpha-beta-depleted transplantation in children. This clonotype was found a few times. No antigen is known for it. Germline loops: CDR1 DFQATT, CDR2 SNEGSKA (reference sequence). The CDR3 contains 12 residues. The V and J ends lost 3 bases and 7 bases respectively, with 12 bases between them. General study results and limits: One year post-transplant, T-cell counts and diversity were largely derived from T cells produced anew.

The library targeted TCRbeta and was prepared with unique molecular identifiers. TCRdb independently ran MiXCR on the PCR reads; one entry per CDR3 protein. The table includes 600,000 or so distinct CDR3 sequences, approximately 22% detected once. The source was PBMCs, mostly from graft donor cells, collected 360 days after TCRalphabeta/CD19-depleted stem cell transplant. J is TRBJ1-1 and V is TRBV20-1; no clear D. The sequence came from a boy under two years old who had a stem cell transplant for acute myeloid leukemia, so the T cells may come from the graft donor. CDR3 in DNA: TGCAGTGCTAGGGTCGAGAGACGTGAAGCTTTCTTT. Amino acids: CSARVERREAFF.